The following is a T cell receptor (beta chain) sequence with its context. The data are from a study of blood T cell repertoires in COVID-19. Study in general: PBMCs, B-cell-depleted T cells, or T cells provided the cDNA or gDNA that made up the material.

As handled by the study authors: Using reference gene primer amplification, nucleated cell counts were estimated. Using immunoSEQ multiplex PCR, the repertoire was profiled, and TCRdb retains in-frame clones only, with some absent. The D gene and trimming were derived from the DNA, and the V and J assignments and clone size from that table. The sample comprises around 150,000 clones, 85% of which are singletons, and 3% to 3.5% rests with the top ten. Germline-derived CDR1 and CDR2 are KGHDR and SFDVKD. The V end lost 7 bases, the J end lost 0 bases, and 11 bases lay between the germline ends. This CDR3 has 14 amino acids.

The sample taken for sequencing was peripheral blood. This TCR was sampled from a human donor with acute or convalescent COVID-19. The donor label of this sample is uncertain. The V gene is TRBV24-1, the J gene TRBJ1-1, with D maybe TRBD1 (5 bases). The CDR3 nucleotides read TGTGCCACCAGGCCGGGGGGGATGAACACTGAAGCTTTCTTT. It specifies CATRPGGMNTEAFF.